These T cell receptor beta chains were read from a single sample in a study of OX40 agonist ivuxolimab in advanced cancers. Repertoires were generated with immunoSEQ multiplex PCR, while TCRdb's copy carries only in-frame clones and drops some. The table includes fewer than 30,000 clones, roughly 92% detected once. This specimen consisted of CD4+ or CD8+ T cells sorted from blood, obtained in a trial of the OX40 agonist ivuxolimab. The receptor set was obtained from an adult with an advanced solid tumor such as melanoma, head and neck, liver or kidney cancer. Both conserved end residues are part of each CDR3. The D gene is left open where the match is weak. Expanded clones are given a class, and other clones once, few, many or no size at all.

size,J,V,D,length,CDR3,DNA
NA,TRBJ1-1,TRBV7-6,TRBD1,16,CASSLEGGGVGTEAFF,TGTGCCAGCAGCTTAGAAGGGGGCGGCGTAGGGACTGAAGCTTTCTTT
NA,TRBJ2-7,TRBV6-1,NA,14,CASSDLVGAIEQYF,TGTGCCAGCAGTGATTTGGTGGGCGCCATCGAGCAGTACTTC
once,TRBJ2-7,TRBV2,TRBD1,14,CASVSRDRVYEQYF,TGTGCCAGCGTATCGCGGGACAGGGTTTACGAGCAGTACTTC
NA,TRBJ1-1,TRBV30,NA,11,CARSGGTEAFF,TGTGCCCGTTCGGGCGGCACTGAAGCTTTCTTT
NA,TRBJ1-4,TRBV6-1,TRBD1,15,CASSPTGQANEKLFF,TGTGCCAGCAGCCCCACGGGACAGGCTAATGAAAAACTGTTTTTT
NA,TRBJ2-7,TRBV2,NA,16,CASSDLAGEYTYEQYF,TGTGCCAGCAGTGACCTTGCAGGGGAGTACACCTACGAGCAGTACTTC
NA,TRBJ1-4,TRBV10-3,NA,15,CAISSGGATNEKLFF,TGTGCCATCAGTTCGGGGGGAGCCACTAATGAAAAACTGTTTTTT
NA,TRBJ2-7,TRBV6-1,TRBD1,13,CASSGTGLYEQYF,TGTGCCAGCAGCGGGACAGGACTTTACGAGCAGTACTTC
NA,TRBJ2-2,TRBV28,TRBD2,23,CASTSHHFPRTSGRVMDTGELFF,TGTGCCAGCACTTCACATCACTTCCCCCGGACTAGCGGGAGAGTAATGGACACCGGGGAGCTGTTTTTT
NA,TRBJ1-2,TRBV4-2,TRBD1,15,CASSPPGQEANGYTF,TGTGCCAGCAGCCCCCCGGGACAGGAAGCGAATGGCTACACCTTC
few,TRBJ2-2,TRBV27,NA,15,CASSLQGGVLGELFF,TGTGCCAGCAGTTTGCAGGGTGGTGTGCTCGGGGAGCTGTTTTTT
NA,TRBJ1-1,TRBV6-5,TRBD1,14,CASSPTGRNTEAFF,TGTGCCAGCAGCCCGACAGGGAGGAACACTGAAGCTTTCTTT
NA,TRBJ2-2,TRBV28,NA,17,CASLGLGLVANTGELFF,TGTGCCAGCCTGGGCTTGGGACTCGTCGCGAACACCGGGGAGCTGTTTTTT
once,TRBJ1-1,TRBV4-2,NA,14,CASSLPAGNTEAFF,TGTGCCAGCAGCCTCCCGGCAGGGAACACTGAAGCTTTCTTT